What follows is one T cell receptor (beta chain) and its context. Per the original data handling: By means of reference gene primer amplification, nucleated cell counts were estimated. Sequencing was performed with immunoSEQ multiplex PCR; in TCRdb, only in-frame clones are kept and a portion is missing. Clone size and V and J calls were adopted from that table, with D and trimming inferred from the DNA. This table has over 55,000 clones, around 86% appearing once. The source of the sample is a study of blood T cell repertoires in COVID-19. Study summary: Samples came from the United States, Italy and Spain, spanning acute and convalescent COVID-19.

V was clipped by 6 bases and J by 9 bases, with 15 bases between them. CDR3 length: 14 amino acids. Germline V CDR1 and CDR2: MNHEY, SMNVEV (reference sequence). What was sequenced was peripheral blood. The source is a man in his fifties with active COVID-19. J is TRBJ1-6 and V is TRBV27; D possibly corresponds to TRBD1 (5 bases). The DNA of the CDR3 is TGTGCCAGCAGAAAGGGGCAAAATAGTTCACCCCTCCACTTT. Its protein is CASRKGQNSSPLHF.